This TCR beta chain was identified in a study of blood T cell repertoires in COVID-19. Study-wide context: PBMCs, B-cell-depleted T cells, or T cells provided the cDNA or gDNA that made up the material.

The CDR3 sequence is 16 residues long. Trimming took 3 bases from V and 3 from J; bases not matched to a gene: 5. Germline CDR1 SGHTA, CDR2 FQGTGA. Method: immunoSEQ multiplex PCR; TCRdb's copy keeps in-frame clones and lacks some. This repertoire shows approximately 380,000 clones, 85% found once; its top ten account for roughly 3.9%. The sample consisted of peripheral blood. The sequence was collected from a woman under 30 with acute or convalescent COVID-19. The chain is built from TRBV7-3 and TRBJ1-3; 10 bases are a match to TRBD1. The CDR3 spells CASSFTGTGVGNTIYF. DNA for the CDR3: TGTGCCAGCAGCTTCACCGGGACAGGGGTTGGAAACACCATATATTTT.